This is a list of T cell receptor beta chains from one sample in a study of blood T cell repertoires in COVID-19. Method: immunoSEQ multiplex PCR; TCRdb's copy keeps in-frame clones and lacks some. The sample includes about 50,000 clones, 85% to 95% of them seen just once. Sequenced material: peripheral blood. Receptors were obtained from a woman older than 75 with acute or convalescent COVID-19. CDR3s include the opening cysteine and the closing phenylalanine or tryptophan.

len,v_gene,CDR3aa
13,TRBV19,CASSLAGNNEQFF
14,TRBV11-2,CASSLASSYNEQFF
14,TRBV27,CASSRQGANEKLFF
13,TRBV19,CASNDRARDTQYF
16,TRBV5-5,CASSPTPGQQPYGYTF
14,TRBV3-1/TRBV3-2,CASSQEDWAYEQYF
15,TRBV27,CASSLEGTGSNEQYF
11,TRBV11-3,CASSRGNEQFF
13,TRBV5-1,CASSLDQYNEQFF
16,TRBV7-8,CASSLALGGQGTGYTF
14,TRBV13,CASSWTGNIYGYTF
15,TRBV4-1,CASSQVMVANEKLFF
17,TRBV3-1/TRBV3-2,CASSRTSGRGSYNEQFF
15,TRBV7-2,CASSLTGQGTYEQYF
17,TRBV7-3,CASSLAGGLAGDNEQFF
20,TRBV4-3,CASSQENTPSVLRVYNEQFF
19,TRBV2,CASSERSGTTSSSGNTIYF
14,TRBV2,CASSGPGGSTEAFF